One TCR beta chain is described in this entry. CDR1 is MNHEY and CDR2 is SVGAGI in the germline V gene. The CDR3 is 12 amino acids. Deletions cut 2 bases from V and 8 bases from J, with 9 bases between. This entry belongs to a study of identical twins. TCRdb used MiXCR to reprocess the 5' RACE reads, holding one entry per CDR3 protein. The sample yields roughly 1,500,000 distinct CDR3 sequences, around 29% seen once. V and J are TRBV6-5 and TRBJ1-1, with no clear D. This clonotype originated in a newborn girl in good health. Input material: cord blood. The DNA of the CDR3 is TGTGCCAGCAGTTACGGGCCCGCCGAAGCTTTCTTT. Its protein is CASSYGPAEAFF.